This TCR beta chain was observed in a study of T cell repertoires in cytomegalovirus infection. Overall study context: The public TCR beta signatures pointed to both CMV infection and matching HLA type.

TCRdb itself ran the reads through MiXCR, one entry per CDR3 protein. The table lists approximately 130,000 distinct CDR3 sequences, roughly 9% of them singletons, with 10% in the top ten. The table lists this clonotype with many counts. Antigen: not known. The study, taken as a whole, reports: The cumulative frequency of public TCR beta families distinguished individuals who carried CMV together with the relevant HLA.

CDR3 length equals 17 residues. V lost 6 bases, J lost 0 bases, and 15 bases lay in between. CDR1 MDHEN and CDR2 SYDVKM come from the germline V gene. The sequence derives from a human donor in good health (CMV status not recorded). Some clones in this sample may be carry-over from other donors' samples. The chain carries TRBV28 and TRBJ1-6, with D hard to call. The material sequenced was PBMCs. For the CDR3, the DNA is TGTGCCAGCAGCTCTCCTCGACGGAGCTCCTATAATTCACCCCTCCACTTT. This sequence encodes CASSSPRRSSYNSPLHF.